This entry is about one T cell receptor (beta chain). All enrollees were roughly 18 to 90 years old and from roughly 22 US areas. This entry belongs to a study of blood T cell repertoires in COVID-19. As for the study in general: The United States, Italy and Spain provided the acute and convalescent COVID-19 samples.

Profiled with immunoSEQ multiplex PCR; TCRdb holds only in-frame clones, not every one. The repertoire consists of 150,000 to 200,000 clones, with 70% to 80% occurring once and the leading ten covering roughly 17%. The source is a woman in her fifties or sixties who had recovered from COVID-19. The sequencing sample was made of PBMCs or T cells enriched from blood (not recorded which).

The CDR3 sequence is CASSFRTTTNGYTF. In DNA, the CDR3 is TGTGCCAGCAGTTTCCGGACAACAACCAATGGCTACACCTTC. J is TRBJ1-2 and V is TRBV28, with a tentative D call TRBD1 (5 bases). V lost 3 bases, J lost 6 bases, and 14 bases lay in between. The CDR3 contains 14 residues. CDR1 and CDR2 (germline): MDHEN, SYDVKM.